Listed below are T cell receptor beta chains from one sample, sequenced in a study of blood T cells in healthy people across ages. TCRdb fed the 5' RACE reads into MiXCR, producing one record per CDR3 protein. The data show around 820,000 distinct CDR3 sequences, roughly 25% seen once. This same sample was also taken into another study, of T cells of mothers and their children.

The sequenced sample consisted of blood. All receptors come from a boy younger than 18 in good health. Both conserved end residues are trimmed from each CDR3.

V: TRBV7-2; CDR3: ASSPGRGTPPYEQY
V: TRBV4-3; CDR3: ASSQDPNPSSYNEQF
V: TRBV7-9; CDR3: ASSPRTDRETQY
V: TRBV4-1; CDR3: ASSPYIRNYGYT
V: TRBV10-3; CDR3: AISELGTGRSPLH
V: TRBV6-2/TRBV6-3; CDR3: ASSGRTTDTQY
V: TRBV14; CDR3: ASSIQGAHGYT
V: TRBV12-3/TRBV12-4; CDR3: ASSLIQAVPYEQY
V: TRBV18; CDR3: ASSPRSKGADEQY
V: TRBV3-1; CDR3: ASSQLARGGGYT
V: TRBV7-9; CDR3: ASSLIGARSTDTQY
V: TRBV28; CDR3: ASQGLAGGVGSYNEQF
V: TRBV5-1; CDR3: ASSTMMGNTEAF
V: TRBV28; CDR3: ASSLLAGGRTRYNEQF
V: TRBV2; CDR3: ASSDSRGYYNEQF
V: TRBV23-1; CDR3: ASRQDRDAYEQY
V: TRBV6-5; CDR3: ASSYGFGTSGAAYNEQF
V: TRBV7-2; CDR3: ASSYLGGGQGNNYGYT
V: TRBV4-3; CDR3: ASSQYTESYEQY
V: TRBV29-1; CDR3: SVEPGQGDETQY